This entry lists 19 T cell receptor beta chains sequenced from one sample in a study of technical replicates of blood from a handful of donors. Sequenced by immunoSEQ multiplex PCR; TCRdb stores in-frame clones only, minus some. The sample shows more than 11,000 clones, roughly 80% of them seen only once. Sequenced: PBMCs. The source is a human donor in good health.

The rearrangement joins TRBV19 to TRBJ2-2, with 7 bases that match TRBD2. The CDR3 loop spans 14 amino acids. The junction had 4 bases not matched to a gene; V was cut back by 9 bases and J by 0 bases. The germline gives CDR1 LNHDA, CDR2 SQIVND (reference sequence). The CDR3 loop is CASVGRSNTGELFF. CDR3 in DNA: TGTGCCAGCGTCGGGAGGTCGAACACCGGGGAGCTGTTTTTT. Full variable domain (missing parts from reference TRBV19 and TRBJ2-2): DGGITQSPKYLFRKEGQNVTLSCEQNLNHDAMYWYRQDPGQGLRLIYYSQIVNDFQKGDIAEGYSVSREKKESFPLTVTSAQKNPTAFYLCASVGRSNTGELFFGEGSRLTVL.

The chain carries TRBV11-2 and TRBJ2-1; 13 nucleotides align to TRBD2. Unmatched junction bases numbered 2, after V lost 5 bases and J lost 4 bases. CDR1 SGHAT and CDR2 FQNNGV come from the germline V gene. The CDR3 extends over 15 amino acids. The CDR3 loop is CASSRTSGSYNEQFF. The CDR3 DNA sequence: TGTGCCAGCAGCAGGACTAGCGGGAGTTACAATGAGCAGTTCTTC.

A single count supports this clone. This rearrangement joins TRBV7-8 to TRBJ1-5, with D perhaps TRBD1 (5 bases). CDR1 and CDR2 from the germline V gene are SGHVS and FQNEAQ. Trimming removed 1 base at V and 3 bases at J, with 10 bases between. The CDR3 spans 15 residues. CDR3 in amino acids: CASSLGARDNQPQHF. The CDR3 bases are TGTGCCAGCAGCTTAGGGGCCAGGGACAATCAGCCCCAGCATTTT.

The J gene is TRBJ2-1, the V gene TRBV4-1; 11 nucleotides line up with TRBD2. This CDR3 has 18 amino acids. The V segment lost 0 bases and the J segment 5 bases; nucleotides outside the gene matches: 9. In germline, CDR1 is MGHRA, CDR2 YSYEKL. CDR3 in DNA: TGCGCCAGCAGCCAAGATCTCCTTGCTAGCGGGAGGAACAATGAGCAGTTCTTC. This encodes CASSQDLLASGRNNEQFF.

In DNA form, the CDR3 reads TGTGCCATCAGTGAGTCGGGACAGAAAGATCAGCCCCAGCATTTT. Its protein is CAISESGQKDQPQHF. The chain recombines TRBV10-3 with TRBJ1-5; TRBD1 matches at 7 bases. Germline V gives CDR1 ENHRY, CDR2 SYGVKD. J gave up 5 bases and V 0 bases, and 4 bases lay outside the gene matches. This CDR3 comprises 15 residues.

The chain is built from TRBV9 and TRBJ2-3; no reliable D call. This CDR3 is 16 amino acids long. Trimming cost V 3 bases and J 1 base, with 15 bases left between them. CDR1 is SGDLS and CDR2 is YYNGEE in the germline V gene. CDR3 DNA: TGTGCCAGCAGCGGGTCAGGCCCCGTGCGCACAGATACGCAGTATTTT. Translating it yields CASSGSGPVRTDTQYF.

The chain joins TRBV2 to TRBJ1-4; 7 positions agree with TRBD1. CDR1 and CDR2 (germline): SNHLY, FYNNEI. J was trimmed by 0 bases and V by 0 bases; bases with no gene match: 7. The CDR3 totals 18 residues. This CDR3 reads CASSEATRQGTTNEKLFF. Written as DNA, the CDR3 is TGTGCCAGCAGTGAAGCTACGAGACAGGGCACAACTAATGAAAAACTGTTTTTT.

This sequence joins TRBV11-2 and TRBJ2-3, with D perhaps matching TRBD2 (6 bases). CDR1 SGHAT and CDR2 FQNNGV come from the germline V gene. The CDR3 loop spans 14 amino acids. Trimming took 1 base from V and 4 from J, leaving 9 bases between them. The CDR3 sequence is CASSLGPGADTQYF. In nucleotides, the CDR3 is TGTGCCAGCAGCTTAGGACCGGGAGCAGATACGCAGTATTTT.

The V call is TRBV5-1, the J call TRBJ2-3; D is uncertain. Germline values: CDR1 SGHRS, CDR2 YFSETQ. Trimming removed 0 bases at V and 2 bases at J, with 10 bases between. This CDR3 is 15 amino acids long. In DNA form, the CDR3 reads TGCGCCAGCAGCTTGGGGCAGGAAGACACAGATACGCAGTATTTT. As protein: CASSLGQEDTDTQYF.

For the CDR3, the DNA is TGTGCCAGCAGTCCACAGTATGGCTACACCTTC. It encodes CASSPQYGYTF. This sequence joins TRBV2 and TRBJ1-2; D is unresolved. The V gene's germline CDR1 is SNHLY and CDR2 FYNNEI. This CDR3 contains 11 residues. Deletions cut 5 bases from V and 5 bases from J, with 6 bases between. The variable domain in full, with the rest retrieved from reference TRBV2 and TRBJ1-2, is EPEVTQTPSHQVTQMGQEVILRCVPISNHLYFYWYRQILGQKVEFLVSFYNNEISEKSEIFDDQFSVERPDGSNFTLKIRSTKLEDSAMYFCASSPQYGYTFGSGTRLTVV.

The V gene is TRBV27, the J gene TRBJ1-2, with 8 positions matching TRBD1. From germline, CDR1 is MNHEY and CDR2 SMNVEV (reference sequence). V trimming: 2 bases; J trimming: 6 bases; junction bases outside the gene matches: 8. The CDR3 loop spans 15 amino acids. The CDR3 coding sequence is TGTGCCAGCAGTTTAAGTGGCAGGGGGCTGAATGGCTACACCTTC. It is translated as CASSLSGRGLNGYTF.

This chain connects TRBV15 to TRBJ2-2, with 10 bases lining up with TRBD1. The ends lost 7 bases at V and 2 bases at J; junction bases unmatched: 13. CDR1 LNHNV and CDR2 YYDKDF come from the germline V gene (reference sequence). The CDR3 loop spans 18 amino acids. The CDR3 coding sequence is TGTGCCACCAAGGCGGGGCCCGGGACAGGGGTTAACACCGGGGAGCTGTTTTTT. This encodes CATKAGPGTGVNTGELFF. The full variable domain, in which reference TRBV15 and TRBJ2-2 provide the parts outside the CDR3, is DAMVIQNPRYQVTQFGKPVTLSCSQTLNHNVMYWYQQKSSQAPKLLFHYYDKDFNNEADTPDNFQSRRPNTSFCFLDIRSPGLGDTAMYLCATKAGPGTGVNTGELFFGEGSRLTVL.

CDR3 DNA: TGTGCCAGCACCTTGGGGCAGGCTAACTATGGCTACACCTTC. Translated, it gives CASTLGQANYGYTF. The V call is TRBV28, the J call TRBJ1-2, with D maybe TRBD1 (5 bases). The V gene lost 7 bases and the J gene lost 0 bases, with 12 bases spanning the gap. From germline, CDR1 is MDHEN and CDR2 SYDVKM. The CDR3 is 14 residues long.

The chain combines TRBV7-9 with TRBJ1-1, with a tentative D call TRBD1 (5 bases). V was pared by 3 bases and J by 1 base, with 9 bases between. Germline CDR1 reads SEHNR; CDR2 reads FQNEAQ (reference sequence). This CDR3 contains 14 residues. CDR3 in amino acids: CASSLQGGNTEAFF. CDR3 DNA: TGTGCCAGCAGCTTGCAGGGTGGGAACACTGAAGCTTTCTTT.

The J gene is TRBJ1-2, the V gene TRBV29-1; TRBD1 matches at 7 bases. This CDR3 has 13 amino acids. Germline V lookup: CDR1 SQVTM, CDR2 ANQGSEA. The junction had 7 bases not matched to a gene; V was cut back by 6 bases and J by 3 bases. As DNA, the CDR3 is TGCAGCGTCGCAGGGGGAAAGGACTATGGCTACACCTTC. It yields the protein CSVAGGKDYGYTF.

The chain has TRBV5-4 and TRBJ1-5; D gene ambiguous. Trimming stripped 1 base from V and 5 bases from J, with 7 bases between. From germline, CDR1 is SGHNT and CDR2 YYREEE (reference sequence). This CDR3 has 13 amino acids. The DNA for the CDR3 is TGTGCCAGCAGCTTGATTCTGTATCAGCCCCAGCATTTT. Protein product: CASSLILYQPQHF. The full variable domain, with the rest looked up from reference TRBV5-4 and TRBJ1-5, is ETGVTQSPTHLIKTRGQQVTLRCSSQSGHNTVSWYQQALGQGPQFIFQYYREEENGRGNFPPRFSGLQFPNYSSELNVNALELDDSALYLCASSLILYQPQHFGDGTRLSIL.

This chain joins TRBV6-1 and TRBJ2-7; D possibly corresponds to TRBD1 (6 bases). V was pared by 0 bases and J by 4 bases, with 13 bases between. The length of the CDR3 is 15 residues. Germline loops: CDR1 MNHNS, CDR2 SASEGT. CDR3 amino acids: CASSEAGDKHYEQYF. As DNA, the CDR3 is TGTGCCAGCAGTGAAGCAGGGGACAAGCATTACGAGCAGTACTTC.

J is TRBJ2-1 and V is TRBV4-1; 10 nucleotides agree with TRBD2. Germline V gene lookup returns CDR1 MGHRA and CDR2 YSYEKL. V was pared by 5 bases and J by 6 bases, with 16 bases of the junction left unmatched. The CDR3 length is 18 residues. CDR3: CASSDGGTAGGRGNEQFF. The CDR3 DNA reads TGCGCCAGCAGCGACGGAGGCACAGCGGGGGGGCGGGGCAATGAGCAGTTCTTC.

The chain uses TRBV28 and TRBJ2-7, with 10 bases that match TRBD1. The CDR3 sequence is 16 residues long. The ends lost 6 bases at V and 2 bases at J; junction bases unmatched: 10. Per the germline V gene, CDR1 is MDHEN and CDR2 is SYDVKM. DNA for the CDR3: TGTGCCAGCAGCGCGACCGGGACAGGGGCCACCTACGAGCAGTACTTC. It is translated as CASSATGTGATYEQYF.